A selection of T cell receptor beta chains follows, all from one sample in a study of T cell responses to AZD1222 COVID-19 vaccine. Clones were sequenced by immunoSEQ multiplex PCR, and TCRdb holds only the in-frame ones, with some missing. Seen here are some 180,000 clones, 80% to 95% observed once, and the top ten hold 1.5% to 2%. The starting material was peripheral blood, obtained 28 days after the second AZD1222 dose. The receptors were gathered from an adult who received the AZD1222 COVID-19 vaccine. Both conserved end residues are part of each CDR3. The D gene is left open where the match is weak. Not every row has a clone size; where given, it reads once, few, many or a size class.

TRBJ2-7 NA TRBV30 NA TGTGCCTGGAGTGTAATCAGCTACGAGCAGTACTTC CAWSVISYEQYF
TRBJ1-2 NA TRBV29-1 NA TGCAGCGTTGCTGGGGCTATTGGCTACACCTTC CSVAGAIGYTF
TRBJ2-3 TRBD2 TRBV7-3 NA TGTGCCAGCAGCTTACTAGCGGGAGGGCCAGATACGCAGTATTTT CASSLLAGGPDTQYF
TRBJ1-2 NA TRBV19 NA TGTGCCAGTAGTATAGAGGGGGCGCGCGGCTACACCTTC CASSIEGARGYTF
TRBJ2-5 NA TRBV7-9 NA TGTGCCAGCAGCGCCGTCAGGGGAGGAGAGACCCAGTACTTC CASSAVRGGETQYF
TRBJ2-4 NA TRBV7-8 NA TGTGCCAGCAGCCCCACGAGTGGCGCCAAGTACTTC CASSPTSGAKYF
TRBJ2-7 NA TRBV7-2 NA TGTGCCAGCAGCTTATTCTCACAGAGCTCCTACGAGCAGTACTTC CASSLFSQSSYEQYF
TRBJ2-3 NA TRBV3-1/TRBV3-2 once TGTGCCAGCAGCGATCTCTTACTCACAGATACGCAGTATTTT CASSDLLLTDTQYF
TRBJ2-1 TRBD2 TRBV6-5 NA TGTGCCAGCAGTTACGGGACTAGCGCTAATGAGCAGTTCTTC CASSYGTSANEQFF
TRBJ1-1 NA TRBV7-8 NA TGTGCCAGCAGCCGCCTAAACACTGAAGCTTTCTTT CASSRLNTEAFF
TRBJ2-2 NA TRBV4-1 NA TGCGCCAGCAGCCCCATGGGGGCCGGGGAGCTGTTTTTT CASSPMGAGELFF
TRBJ2-5 NA TRBV4-3 NA TGCGCCAGCAGCCGGGGAATCCGCAAAGAGACCCAGTACTTC CASSRGIRKETQYF
TRBJ2-7 NA TRBV5-4 NA TGTGCCAGCAGCTCCTCTAGGTCCTACGAGCAGTACTTC CASSSSRSYEQYF
TRBJ2-5 TRBD2 TRBV11-2 NA TGTGCCAGCAGCCTGGGACTAGCGGGGGGAGAGACCCAGTACTTC CASSLGLAGGETQYF
TRBJ2-1 NA TRBV11-2 NA TGTGCCAGCAGAAAACCAGAGAGCTCCTACAATGAGCAGTTCTTC CASRKPESSYNEQFF
TRBJ2-2 NA TRBV18 NA TGTGCCAGCTCACACCCCAAGAACACCGGGGAGCTGTTTTTT CASSHPKNTGELFF
TRBJ1-1 TRBD1 TRBV5-4 NA TGTGCCAGCAGCCCTGGACAGGGAATGCTTAGTTCTGAAGCTTTCTTT CASSPGQGMLSSEAFF
TRBJ2-6 TRBD1 TRBV6-5 NA TGTGCCAGCACCAAAACAGGGGATGGGGCCAACGTCCTGACTTTC CASTKTGDGANVLTF
TRBJ1-1 NA TRBV4-1 NA TGCGCCAGCAGCCACCAAAGGACAGCGAACACTGAAGCTTTCTTT CASSHQRTANTEAFF
TRBJ1-1 NA TRBV7-9 NA TGTGCCAGCAGCCCCGCCCCGGTCTCTGAAGCTTTCTTT CASSPAPVSEAFF
TRBJ2-5 NA TRBV21-1 NA TGTGCCAGCAGCTCGAGGTCGGGCAGAAAAGAGACCCAGTACTTC CASSSRSGRKETQYF
TRBJ2-7 TRBD1 TRBV10-3 NA TGTGCCACCAGGCAACCGACAGGGAAGGGCGAGCAGTACTTC CATRQPTGKGEQYF
TRBJ2-2 TRBD1 TRBV5-6 NA TGTGCCAGCAGCTTGGTGGGGACAGGGGGCTGGGAGCTGTTTTTT CASSLVGTGGWELFF
TRBJ1-3 TRBD1 TRBV19 once TGTGCCAGTAGTTTCGACAGGGGCTCTGGAAACACCATATATTTT CASSFDRGSGNTIYF
TRBJ1-6 NA TRBV7-9 NA TGTGCCAGCAGCTTAGATGGGACAAGAAATTCACCCCTCCACTTT CASSLDGTRNSPLHF
TRBJ2-1 NA TRBV6-5 NA TGTGCCGCGAGGGGGATGTACAATGAGCAGTTCTTC CAARGMYNEQFF
TRBJ2-3 TRBD1 TRBV6-2/TRBV6-3 NA TGTGCCAGCAGTTACAACAGGGGCCATACGCAGTATTTT CASSYNRGHTQYF
TRBJ1-5 NA TRBV6-5 few TGTGCCAGCAGTTATGGTAGGAGTCAGCCCCAGCATTTT CASSYGRSQPQHF
TRBJ2-7 TRBD1 TRBV7-2 NA TGTGCCAGCAGCTTTGGGACAGCCAAACCACCCTACGAGCAGTACTTC CASSFGTAKPPYEQYF
TRBJ1-6 NA TRBV7-9 NA TGTGCCAGCAGCTTAGTGGTCTCCTATAATTCACCCCTCCACTTT CASSLVVSYNSPLHF